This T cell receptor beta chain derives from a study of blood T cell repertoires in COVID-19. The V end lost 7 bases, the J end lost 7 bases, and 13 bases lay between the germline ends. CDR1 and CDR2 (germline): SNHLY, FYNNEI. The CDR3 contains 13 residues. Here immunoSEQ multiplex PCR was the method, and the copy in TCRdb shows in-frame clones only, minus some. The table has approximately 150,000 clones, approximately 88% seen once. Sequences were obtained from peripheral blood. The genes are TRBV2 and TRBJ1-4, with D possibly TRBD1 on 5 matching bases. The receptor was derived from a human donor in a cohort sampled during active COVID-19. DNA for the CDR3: TGTGCCAGCACCGGGACTACTGGTGAAAAACTGTTTTTT. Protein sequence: CASTGTTGEKLFF.